Below, one T cell receptor beta chain is given with its context. Antigen specificity is unknown. These data originate in a study of Tregs in tolerant kidney transplant recipients. Study-wide results and caveats: Some patients' samples used different primers over time, so nucleotide sequences weren't comparable. The most relevant donor-specific Treg TCRbeta repertoire apparently came from expansion with activated donor B cells.

The data were produced by immunoSEQ multiplex PCR, yet TCRdb's version contains in-frame clones alone and is incomplete. The table lists approximately 75,000 clones, 75% to 95% of them singletons. The sequencing used Tregs from blood, collected before the transplant. The receptor was derived from a human donor who received a combined kidney and bone marrow transplant.

The CDR3, as DNA: TGCAGCGTTGATGGGCTAGCGGGCCAAGAGACCCAGTACTTC. Amino acids: CSVDGLAGQETQYF. This chain joins TRBV29-1 and TRBJ2-5; 8 bases match TRBD2. Germline values: CDR1 SQVTM, CDR2 ANQGSEA. The junction had 4 bases not matched to a gene; V was cut back by 3 bases and J by 1 base. CDR3 length: 14 amino acids.